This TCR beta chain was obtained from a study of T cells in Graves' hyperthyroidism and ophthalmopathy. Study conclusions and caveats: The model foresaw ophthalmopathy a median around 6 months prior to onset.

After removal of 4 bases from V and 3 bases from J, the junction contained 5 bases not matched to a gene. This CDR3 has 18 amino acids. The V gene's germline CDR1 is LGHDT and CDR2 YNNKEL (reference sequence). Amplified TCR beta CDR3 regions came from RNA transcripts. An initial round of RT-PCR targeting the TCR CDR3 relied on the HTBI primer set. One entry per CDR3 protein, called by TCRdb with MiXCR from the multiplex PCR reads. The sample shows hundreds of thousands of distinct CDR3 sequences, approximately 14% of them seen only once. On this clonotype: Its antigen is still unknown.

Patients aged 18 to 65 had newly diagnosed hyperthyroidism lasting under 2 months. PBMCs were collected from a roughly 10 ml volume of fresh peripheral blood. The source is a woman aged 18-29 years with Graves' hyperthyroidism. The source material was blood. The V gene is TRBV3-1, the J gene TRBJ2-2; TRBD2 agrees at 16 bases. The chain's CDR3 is CASSPGTSGGAYTGELFF. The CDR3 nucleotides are TGTGCCAGCAGCCCGGGGACTAGCGGGGGGGCCTACACCGGGGAGCTGTTTTTT.